The present T cell receptor beta chain was sequenced within a study of blood T cell repertoires in COVID-19. Whole-study context: The United States, Italy and Spain were the sources of the acute and convalescent COVID-19 samples. In each case, the material was cDNA or gDNA derived from T cells, B-cell-depleted T cells, or PBMCs.

CDR3 size: 13 residues. The germline gives CDR1 GTSNPN, CDR2 SVGIG (reference sequence). Authors' data handling: The assay estimated nucleated cells by amplifying reference gene primers. Libraries were prepared by immunoSEQ multiplex PCR; TCRdb keeps only in-frame clonotypes and omits some of them. V and J calls and clone size follow that table, whereas D and trimming were derived from the DNA. Of 290,000 or so clones in the sample, around 90% were seen once. The chain combines TRBV30 with TRBJ2-1, with 8 bases aligning to TRBD1. What was sequenced was PBMCs or T cells enriched from blood (not recorded which). The TCR sequence derives from a woman in her 30s who had recovered from COVID-19. The CDR3 here is CAVDRAPYNEQFF. CDR3 bases: TGTGCGGTGGACAGGGCGCCTTACAATGAGCAGTTCTTC. The full variable domain, its missing parts supplied by reference TRBV30 and TRBJ2-1, is SQTIHQWPATLVQPVGSPLSLECTVEGTSNPNLYWYRQAAGRGLQLLFYSVGIGQISSEVPQNLSASRPQDRQFILSSKKLLLSDSGFYLCAVDRAPYNEQFFGPGTRLTVL.